The 10 T cell receptor beta chains presented below share a single source sample, sequenced in a study of T cell repertoires in cytomegalovirus infection. MiXCR, run by TCRdb on the reads, gives a single entry per CDR3 protein. Found here are some 220,000 distinct CDR3 sequences, 38% of them singletons; the top ten hold approximately 59%. These TCRs are of unknown antigen specificity. This specimen consisted of CD8+ T cells from cultured PBMCs, obtained from culture after CMV antigen stimulation. All receptors come from a human donor in good health (CMV status not recorded). Some clones in this sample may be carry-over from other donors' samples.

The chain recombines TRBV27 with TRBJ2-3; D unclear. Germline V gene data show CDR1 as MNHEY and CDR2 as SMNVEV (reference sequence). This CDR3 has 16 amino acids. V shed 2 bases and J shed 4 bases, with 16 bases lying between them. The CDR3 DNA follows: TGTGCCAGCAGTTTAACGACGCTAGGCCCACCAGATACGCAGTATTTT. Its translation is CASSLTTLGPPDTQYF.

This clonotype was observed a handful of times. The chain couples TRBV28 to TRBJ1-5, with no clear D. Germline assignment: CDR1 MDHEN and CDR2 SYDVKM. Deletions cut 0 bases from V and 1 base from J, with 7 bases between. There are 15 residues in the CDR3. CDR3 in DNA: TGTGCCAGCAGTTTATGGGCACAAAGCAATCAGCCCCAGCATTTT. This sequence encodes CASSLWAQSNQPQHF.

Comments on this clonotype: A read error may account for a junction end that differs from germline. The rearrangement joins TRBV6-6 to TRBJ2-2; 7 bases agree with TRBD2. Germline CDR1 and CDR2: MNHNY and SVGAGI (reference sequence). The CDR3 is made up of 16 amino acids. The CDR3 is CATLGRSSGHTGELFF. CDR3 in DNA: TGTGCCACATTGGGGCGAAGTAGCGGGCACACCGGGGAGCTATTTTTT.

This chain connects TRBV14 to TRBJ2-7; D gene uncertain. Germline loops: CDR1 SGHDN, CDR2 FVKESK. V was shortened by 6 bases and J by 0 bases, with 15 bases between the two germline ends. This CDR3 is 15 amino acids long. CDR3 sequence (DNA): TGTGCCAGCAGTTCAGACTTTCTGCGCTCCTACGAGCAGTACTTC. This translates into CASSSDFLRSYEQYF.

This clonotype came up a few times. The CDR3 sequence is CASTSRRRENNEQFF. The CDR3 nucleotides read TGTGCCAGCACCTCCCGTAGGCGGGAAAACAATGAGCAGTTCTTC. This chain connects TRBV6-1 to TRBJ2-1; a possible D gene is TRBD2 (6 bases). The CDR3 has 15 residues. Trimming stripped 7 bases from V and 5 bases from J, with 18 bases between. Germline V gene lookup returns CDR1 MNHNS and CDR2 SASEGT.

The chain recombines TRBV14 with TRBJ2-7, with 10 bases identical to TRBD2. In germline, CDR1 is SGHDN, CDR2 FVKESK. This CDR3 is built from 15 residues. V trimming: 4 bases; J trimming: 3 bases; junction bases outside the gene matches: 6. The chain's CDR3 is CASSRGLAAFYEQYF. DNA of the CDR3: TGTGCCAGCAGCCGAGGACTAGCGGCATTCTACGAGCAGTACTTC.

A single count supports this clonotype. The gene calls are TRBV10-1 and TRBJ2-3; 7 bases line up with TRBD1. V shed 1 base and J 2 bases; nucleotides not matched to a gene: 6. The CDR3 consists of 16 residues. CDR1 is WNHNN, CDR2 SYGVQD, per germline (reference sequence). The CDR3 DNA is TGCGCCAGCAGTGAGTTTCGAGGGGGCGCCACAGATACGCAGTATTTT. This codes for CASSEFRGGATDTQYF.

V gene TRBV28 combines with J gene TRBJ1-1; D might be TRBD1 (5 bases). With 3 bases removed from V and 5 bases from J, the gap between germline ends came to 13 bases. There are 14 residues in the CDR3. The germline V gene encodes CDR1 MDHEN and CDR2 SYDVKM. The CDR3, as DNA: TGTGCCAGCAGTTTCACGAGGGGTGGGACTGAAGCTTTCTTT. Residues: CASSFTRGGTEAFF.

DNA for the CDR3: TGTGCCAGCAGCTCATGGACGGATGAAGCTTTCTTT. Protein product: CASSSWTDEAFF. The J gene is TRBJ1-1, the V gene TRBV7-1; D not certain. TRBV7-1 is annotated as an ORF whose role is uncertain. This CDR3 region has 12 residues. Deletions cut 2 bases from V and 7 bases from J, with 8 bases between.

The genes are TRBV27 and TRBJ2-7; 7 bases line up with TRBD2. From germline, CDR1 is MNHEY and CDR2 SMNVEV (reference sequence). V lost 3 bases and J lost 7; bases outside the gene matches: 12. The CDR3 is 15 residues long. The CDR3, as DNA: TGTGCCAGCAGTTTTGGGGGGAGGGTGGGGAAGGAGCAGTACTTC. It translates to CASSFGGRVGKEQYF.